The present TCR beta chain was sequenced within a study of CD8 T cell repertoires and HIV-1 epitope variants. On the study more broadly: Separate wells received one of Twenty-five Gag or Nef variant peptides. Separate from the cultures, 1M uncultured T cells served as baseline. Cultures ran roughly ten days, with IL-2, IL-7 and IL-15 added on days 3 and 7.

This clone was found a few times. On the immunoSEQ platform, TCR beta CDR3s were sequenced at survey depth. Clones were sequenced by immunoSEQ multiplex PCR, and TCRdb holds only the in-frame ones, with some missing. The sample carries more than 85,000 clones, roughly four fifths recorded once. Sequencing input: uncultured baseline CD8+ T cells from peripheral blood mononuclear cells (PBMCs). This receptor was identified in a male donor with HIV.

The CDR3: CASSYSDRLRTEAFF. DNA for the CDR3: TGTGCCAGCAGTTACTCGGACAGGCTTAGGACTGAAGCTTTCTTT. The V gene is TRBV6-5, the J gene TRBJ1-1, with 7 bases aligning to TRBD1. V shed 0 bases and J 5 bases; nucleotides not matched to a gene: 6. This CDR3 is built from 15 residues. Germline CDR1 reads MNHEY; CDR2 reads SVGAGI.